This T cell receptor (beta chain) was sequenced during a study of regulatory T cells in long-lasting Graves disease. Findings of the study overall: Newly diagnosed patients shared 850 to 1,000 public clonotypes; persistent patients shared around 2,500. Persistent disease preferred TRBV28, TRBJ1-2 and TRBJ2-5; new disease, TRBV20-1 and TRBJ2-1.

Germline assignment: CDR1 MNHGY and CDR2 SVAAGI. CDR3 length: 14 residues. Concerning this clonotype itself: Its antigen is still unknown. This could be a read error, since a much larger clone is one nucleotide away.

Both iRepertoire HTBI primers and Arm-PCR of CDR3 regions were used to build the TCR beta libraries. TCRdb called the multiplex PCR reads again in MiXCR, with one record for every CDR3 protein. Of 450,000 or so distinct CDR3 sequences in the sample, around 20% were seen once. The time point was: persistent/refractory GD, antithyroid drugs over 5 years with positive TRAb. Construction of the TCR library relied on RNA isolated from PBMCs. V and J are TRBV6-9 and TRBJ2-2; D call uncertain. The receptor's source is a female donor with Graves disease. The sample here was peripheral blood mononuclear cells (PBMCs), taken when the disease was refractory, from a patient treated with antithyroid drugs. The CDR3, as DNA: TGTGCCAACAGTTACTCTTTTCCCACCGGGGAGCTGTTTTTT. Translation: CANSYSFPTGELFF.